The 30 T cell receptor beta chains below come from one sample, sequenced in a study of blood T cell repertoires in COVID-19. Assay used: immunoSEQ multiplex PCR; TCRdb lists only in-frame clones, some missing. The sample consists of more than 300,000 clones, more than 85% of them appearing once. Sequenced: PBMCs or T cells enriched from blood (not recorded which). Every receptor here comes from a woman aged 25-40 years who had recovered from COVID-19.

This CDR3 is CASSATEYGYTF. In DNA form, the CDR3 reads TGTGCCAGCAGTGCAACAGAGTATGGCTACACCTTC. The chain links TRBV6-2 or TRBV6-3 to TRBJ1-2; D not resolved. The germline V gene encodes CDR1 MNHEY and CDR2 SVGEGT. There are 12 residues in the CDR3. Trimming stripped 5 bases from V and 5 bases from J, with 9 bases between.

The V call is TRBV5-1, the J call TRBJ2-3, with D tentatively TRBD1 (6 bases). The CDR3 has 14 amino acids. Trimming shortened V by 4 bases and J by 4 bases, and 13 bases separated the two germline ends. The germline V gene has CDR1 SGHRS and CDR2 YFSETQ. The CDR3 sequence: CASSQTGTSDTQYF. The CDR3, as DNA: TGCGCCAGCAGCCAGACCGGGACATCAGATACGCAGTATTTT.

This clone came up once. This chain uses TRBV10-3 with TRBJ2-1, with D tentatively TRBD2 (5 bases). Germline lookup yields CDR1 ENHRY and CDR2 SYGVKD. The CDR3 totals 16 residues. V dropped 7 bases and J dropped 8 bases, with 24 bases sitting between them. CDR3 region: CAIKGDEAGSDYEQFF. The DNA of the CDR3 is TGTGCCATCAAAGGAGACGAGGCGGGCTCGGATTATGAGCAGTTCTTC.

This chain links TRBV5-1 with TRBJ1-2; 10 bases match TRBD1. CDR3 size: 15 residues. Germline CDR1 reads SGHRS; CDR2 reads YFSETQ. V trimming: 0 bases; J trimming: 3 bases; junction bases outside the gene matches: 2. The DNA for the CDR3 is TGCGCCAGCAGCTTGGGTGGGACAGGGGACTATGGCTACACCTTC. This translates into CASSLGGTGDYGYTF.

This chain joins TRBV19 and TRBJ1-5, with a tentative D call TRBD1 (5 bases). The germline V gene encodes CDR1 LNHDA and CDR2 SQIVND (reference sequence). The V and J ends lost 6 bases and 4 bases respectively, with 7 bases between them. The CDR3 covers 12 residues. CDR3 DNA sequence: TGTGCCAGTAGGGGGCCGAATCAGCCCCAGCATTTT. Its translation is CASRGPNQPQHF.

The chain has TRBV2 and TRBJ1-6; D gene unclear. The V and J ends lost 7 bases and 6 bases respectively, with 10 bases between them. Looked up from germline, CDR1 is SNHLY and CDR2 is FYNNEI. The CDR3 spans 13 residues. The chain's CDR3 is CASMRATNSPLHF. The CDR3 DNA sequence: TGTGCCAGCATGAGGGCTACTAATTCACCCCTCCACTTT.

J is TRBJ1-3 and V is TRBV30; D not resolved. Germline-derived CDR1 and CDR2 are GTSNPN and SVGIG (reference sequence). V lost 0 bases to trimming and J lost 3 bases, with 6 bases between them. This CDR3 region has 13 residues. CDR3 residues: CAWSVLNGNTIYF. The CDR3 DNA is TGTGCCTGGAGTGTACTAAATGGAAACACCATATATTTT. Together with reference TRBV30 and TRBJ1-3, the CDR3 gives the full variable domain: SQTIHQWPATLVQPVGSPLSLECTVEGTSNPNLYWYRQAAGRGLQLLFYSVGIGQISSEVPQNLSASRPQDRQFILSSKKLLLSDSGFYLCAWSVLNGNTIYFGEGSWLTVV.

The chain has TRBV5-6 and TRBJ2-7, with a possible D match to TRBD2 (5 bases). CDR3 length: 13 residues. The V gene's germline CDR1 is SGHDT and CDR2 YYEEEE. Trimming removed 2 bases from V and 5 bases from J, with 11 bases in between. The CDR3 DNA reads TGTGCCAGCAGCTTTGCGGGCCGCGACGAGCAGTACTTC. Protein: CASSFAGRDEQYF. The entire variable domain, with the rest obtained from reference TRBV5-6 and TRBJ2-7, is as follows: DAGVTQSPTHLIKTRGQQVTLRCSPKSGHDTVSWYQQALGQGPQFIFQYYEEEERQRGNFPDRFSGHQFPNYSSELNVNALLLGDSALYLCASSFAGRDEQYFGPGTRLTVT.

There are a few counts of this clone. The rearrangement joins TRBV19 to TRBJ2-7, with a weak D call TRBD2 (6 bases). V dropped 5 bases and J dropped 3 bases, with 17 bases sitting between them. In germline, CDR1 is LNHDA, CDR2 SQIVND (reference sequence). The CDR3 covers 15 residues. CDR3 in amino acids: CASSPGRGYFYEQYF. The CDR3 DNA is TGTGCCAGTAGTCCCGGGCGGGGTTACTTCTACGAGCAGTACTTC.

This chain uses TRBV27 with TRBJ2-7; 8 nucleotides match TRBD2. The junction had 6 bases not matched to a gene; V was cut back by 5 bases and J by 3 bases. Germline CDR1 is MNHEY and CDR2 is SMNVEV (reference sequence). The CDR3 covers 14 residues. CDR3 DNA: TGTGCCAGCAGTCTAGTGGCGGGAGGCTACGAGCAGTACTTC. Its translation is CASSLVAGGYEQYF.

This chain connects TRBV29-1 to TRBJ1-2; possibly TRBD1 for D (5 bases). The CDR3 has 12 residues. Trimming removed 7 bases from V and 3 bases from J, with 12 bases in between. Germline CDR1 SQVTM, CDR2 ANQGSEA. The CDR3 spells CSARGGDYGYTF. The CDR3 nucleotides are TGCAGCGCAAGGGGAGGGGACTATGGCTACACCTTC.

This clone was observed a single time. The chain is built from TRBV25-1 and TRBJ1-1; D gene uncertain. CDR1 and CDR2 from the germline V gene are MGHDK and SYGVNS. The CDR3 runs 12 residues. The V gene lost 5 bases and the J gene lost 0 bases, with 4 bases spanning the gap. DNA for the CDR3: TGTGCCAGCAGTCTAATGAACACTGAAGCTTTCTTT. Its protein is CASSLMNTEAFF. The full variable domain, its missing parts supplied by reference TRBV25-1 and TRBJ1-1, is EADIYQTPRYLVIGTGKKITLECSQTMGHDKMYWYQQDPGMELHLIHYSYGVNSTEKGDLSSESTVSRIRTEHFPLTLESARPSHTSQYLCASSLMNTEAFFGQGTRLTVV.

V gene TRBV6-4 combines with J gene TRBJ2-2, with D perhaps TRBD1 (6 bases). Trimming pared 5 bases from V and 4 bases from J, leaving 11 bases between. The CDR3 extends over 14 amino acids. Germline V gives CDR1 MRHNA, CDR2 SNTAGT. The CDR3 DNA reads TGTGCCAGCAGTCGTACAGGGTCCACCGGGGAGCTGTTTTTT. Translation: CASSRTGSTGELFF.

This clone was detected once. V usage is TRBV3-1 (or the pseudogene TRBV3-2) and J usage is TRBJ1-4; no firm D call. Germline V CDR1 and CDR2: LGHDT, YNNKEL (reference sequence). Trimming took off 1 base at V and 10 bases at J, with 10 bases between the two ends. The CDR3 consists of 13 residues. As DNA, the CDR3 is TGTGCCAGCAGCCAAGTCTTAGTCCCAAAACTGTTTTTT. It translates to CASSQVLVPKLFF.

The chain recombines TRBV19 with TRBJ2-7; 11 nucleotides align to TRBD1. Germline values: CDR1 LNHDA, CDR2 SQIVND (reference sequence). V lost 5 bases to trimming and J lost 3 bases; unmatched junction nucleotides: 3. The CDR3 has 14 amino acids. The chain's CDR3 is CASSPGTGGYEQYF. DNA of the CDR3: TGTGCCAGTAGTCCTGGGACAGGGGGCTACGAGCAGTACTTC. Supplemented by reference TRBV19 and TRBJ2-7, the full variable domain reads DGGITQSPKYLFRKEGQNVTLSCEQNLNHDAMYWYRQDPGQGLRLIYYSQIVNDFQKGDIAEGYSVSREKKESFPLTVTSAQKNPTAFYLCASSPGTGGYEQYFGPGTRLTVT.

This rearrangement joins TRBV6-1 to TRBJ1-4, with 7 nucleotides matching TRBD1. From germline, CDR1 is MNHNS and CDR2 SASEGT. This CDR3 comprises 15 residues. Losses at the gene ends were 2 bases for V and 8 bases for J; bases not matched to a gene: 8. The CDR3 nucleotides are TGTGCCAGCAGTGAACAAACAGGGGCAGGGGAAAAACTGTTTTTT. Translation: CASSEQTGAGEKLFF.

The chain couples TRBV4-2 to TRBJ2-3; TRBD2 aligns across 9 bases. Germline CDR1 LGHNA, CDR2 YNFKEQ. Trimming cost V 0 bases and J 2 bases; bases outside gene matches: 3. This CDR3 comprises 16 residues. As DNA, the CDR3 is TGTGCCAGCAGCCAAGAAGCGGGGGGTTCCACAGATACGCAGTATTTT. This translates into CASSQEAGGSTDTQYF.

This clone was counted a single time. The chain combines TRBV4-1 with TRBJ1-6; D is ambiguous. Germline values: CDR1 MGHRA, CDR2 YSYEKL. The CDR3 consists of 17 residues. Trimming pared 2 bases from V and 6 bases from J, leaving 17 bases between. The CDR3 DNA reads TGCGCCAGCAGCCAACCCCTGCCCGGGGTCCGTAATTCACCCCTCCACTTT. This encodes CASSQPLPGVRNSPLHF.

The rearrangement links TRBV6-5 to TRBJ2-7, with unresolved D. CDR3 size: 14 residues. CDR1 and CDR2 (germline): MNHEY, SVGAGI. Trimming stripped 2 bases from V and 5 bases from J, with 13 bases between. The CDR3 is CASSYGRFVHEQYF. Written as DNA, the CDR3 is TGTGCCAGCAGTTACGGCCGTTTCGTCCACGAGCAGTACTTC.

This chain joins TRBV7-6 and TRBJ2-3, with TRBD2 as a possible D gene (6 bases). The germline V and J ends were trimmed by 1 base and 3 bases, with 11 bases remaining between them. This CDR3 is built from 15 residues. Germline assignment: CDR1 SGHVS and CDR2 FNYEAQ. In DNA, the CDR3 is TGTGCCAGCAGCTTAGGGACTATGAGGACAGATACGCAGTATTTT. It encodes CASSLGTMRTDTQYF.

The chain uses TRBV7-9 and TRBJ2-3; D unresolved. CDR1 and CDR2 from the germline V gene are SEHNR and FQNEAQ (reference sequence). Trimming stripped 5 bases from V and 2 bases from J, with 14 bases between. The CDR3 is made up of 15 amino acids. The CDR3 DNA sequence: TGTGCCAGCAGCCATACGCTGGGCTACACAGATACGCAGTATTTT. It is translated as CASSHTLGYTDTQYF.

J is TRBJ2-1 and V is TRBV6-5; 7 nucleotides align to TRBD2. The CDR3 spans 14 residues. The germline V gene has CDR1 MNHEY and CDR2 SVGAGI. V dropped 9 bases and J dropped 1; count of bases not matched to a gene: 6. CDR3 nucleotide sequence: TGTGCCAGTTCTTTTAGCGGGTCCTACAATGAGCAGTTCTTC. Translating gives CASSFSGSYNEQFF.

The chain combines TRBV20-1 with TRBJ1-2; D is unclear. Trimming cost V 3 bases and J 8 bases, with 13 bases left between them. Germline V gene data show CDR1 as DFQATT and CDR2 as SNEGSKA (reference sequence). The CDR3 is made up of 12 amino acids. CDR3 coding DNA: TGCAGTGCTAGTAAGGCGGTCGGAGGCTACACCTTC. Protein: CSASKAVGGYTF.

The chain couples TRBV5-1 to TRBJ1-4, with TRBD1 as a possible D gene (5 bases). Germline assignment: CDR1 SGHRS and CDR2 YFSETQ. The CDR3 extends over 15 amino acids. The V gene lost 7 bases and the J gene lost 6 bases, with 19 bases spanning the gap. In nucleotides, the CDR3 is TGCGCCAGCTCCCCCCAGGGAGGGGTAGATGAAAAACTGTTTTTT. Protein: CASSPQGGVDEKLFF.

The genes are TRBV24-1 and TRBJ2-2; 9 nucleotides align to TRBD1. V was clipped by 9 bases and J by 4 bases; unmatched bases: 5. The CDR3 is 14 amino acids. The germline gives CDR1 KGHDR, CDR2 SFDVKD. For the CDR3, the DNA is TGTGCCACCGCGGGACAGGGAATCACCGGGGAGCTGTTTTTT. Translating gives CATAGQGITGELFF.

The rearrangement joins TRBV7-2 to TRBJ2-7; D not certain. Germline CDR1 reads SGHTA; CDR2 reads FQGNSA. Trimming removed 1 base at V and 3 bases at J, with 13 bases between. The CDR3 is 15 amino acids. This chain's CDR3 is CASSLGPYSYYEQYF. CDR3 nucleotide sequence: TGTGCCAGCAGCTTAGGCCCCTACAGTTACTACGAGCAGTACTTC. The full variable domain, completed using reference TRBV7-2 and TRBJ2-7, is GAGVSQSPSNKVTEKGKDVELRCDPISGHTALYWYRQSLGQGLEFLIYFQGNSAPDKSGLPSDRFSAERTGGSVSTLTIQRTQQEDSAVYLCASSLGPYSYYEQYFGPGTRLTVT.

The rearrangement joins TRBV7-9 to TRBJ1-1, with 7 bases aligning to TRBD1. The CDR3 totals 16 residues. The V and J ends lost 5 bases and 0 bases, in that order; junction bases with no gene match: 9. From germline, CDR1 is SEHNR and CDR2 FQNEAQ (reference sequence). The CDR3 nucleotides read TGTGCCAGCAGCGTTACAGGGGCCGTCATGAACACTGAAGCTTTCTTT. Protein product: CASSVTGAVMNTEAFF.

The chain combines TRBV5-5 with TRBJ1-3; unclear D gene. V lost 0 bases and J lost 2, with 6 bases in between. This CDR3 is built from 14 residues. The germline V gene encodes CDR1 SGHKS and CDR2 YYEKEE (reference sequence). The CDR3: CASSLVSTGNTIYF. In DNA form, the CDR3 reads TGTGCCAGCAGCTTGGTTAGCACTGGAAACACCATATATTTT.

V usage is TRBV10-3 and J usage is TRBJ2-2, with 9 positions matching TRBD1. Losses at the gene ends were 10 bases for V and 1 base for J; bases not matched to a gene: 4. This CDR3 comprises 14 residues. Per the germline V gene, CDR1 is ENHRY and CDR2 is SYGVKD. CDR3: CATGQGMNTGELFF. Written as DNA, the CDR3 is TGTGCCACCGGACAGGGGATGAACACCGGGGAGCTGTTTTTT.

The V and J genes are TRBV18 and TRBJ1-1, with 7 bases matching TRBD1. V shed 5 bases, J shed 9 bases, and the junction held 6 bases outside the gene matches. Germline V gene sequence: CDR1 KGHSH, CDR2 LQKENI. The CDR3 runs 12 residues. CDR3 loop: CASSGGTDQAFF. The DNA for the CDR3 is TGTGCCAGCTCAGGGGGGACAGACCAAGCTTTCTTT. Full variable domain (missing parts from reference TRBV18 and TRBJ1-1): NAGVMQNPRHLVRRRGQEARLRCSPMKGHSHVYWYRQLPEEGLKFMVYLQKENIIDESGMPKERFSAEFPKEGPSILRIQQVVRGDSAAYFCASSGGTDQAFFGQGTRLTVV.